One and the same sample provided the 8 T cell receptor beta chains below, sequenced in a study of OX40 agonist ivuxolimab in advanced cancers. Clones were read by immunoSEQ multiplex PCR, and TCRdb kept only the in-frame ones, dropping some. The repertoire holds some 62,000 clones, with 79% as singletons. The starting material was CD4+ or CD8+ T cells sorted from blood, obtained in a trial of the OX40 agonist ivuxolimab. These TCRs come from an adult with an advanced solid tumor such as melanoma, head and neck, liver or kidney cancer.

The CDR3 DNA reads as TGTGCCAGCAGCGGGCTAGCGGCGACCTACAATGAGCAGTTCTTC. This gives the protein CASSGLAATYNEQFF. The chain joins TRBV9 to TRBJ2-1; 7 positions match TRBD2. J lost 2 bases, V lost 3 bases, and 5 bases had no gene match. This CDR3 is built from 15 residues. Germline lookup yields CDR1 SGDLS and CDR2 YYNGEE.

The chain combines TRBV2 with TRBJ2-6; D unclear. This CDR3 comprises 16 residues. The V end lost 3 bases, the J end lost 0 bases, and 9 bases lay between the germline ends. Germline-derived CDR1 and CDR2 are SNHLY and FYNNEI. The CDR3 DNA reads TGTGCCAGCAGTGATGGGCAGGTCTCTGGGGCCAACGTCCTGACTTTC. Protein product: CASSDGQVSGANVLTF.

This clone showed up just a few times. The chain is built from TRBV7-8 and TRBJ2-1; perhaps TRBD1 as D (6 bases). Trimming removed 5 bases at V and 6 bases at J, with 17 bases between. Per germline, CDR1 SGHVS and CDR2 FQNEAQ. There are 15 residues in the CDR3. In DNA, the CDR3 is TGTGCCAGCAGCAGTGGGCCGGGACATAGCAATGAGCAGTTCTTC. It is translated as CASSSGPGHSNEQFF. The variable domain in full, with the rest retrieved from reference TRBV7-8 and TRBJ2-1, is GAGVSQSPRYKVAKRGQDVALRCDPISGHVSLFWYQQALGQGPEFLTYFQNEAQLDKSGLPSDRFFAERPEGSVSTLKIQRTQQEDSAVYLCASSSGPGHSNEQFFGPGTRLTVL.

The chain employs TRBV7-2 and TRBJ1-1, with D perhaps TRBD1 (5 bases). CDR1 SGHTA and CDR2 FQGNSA come from the germline V gene. The CDR3 is 14 amino acids. V lost 1 base, J lost 3 bases, and 9 bases lay in between. Here the CDR3 reads CASSLGGSDTEAFF. CDR3 in DNA: TGTGCCAGCAGCTTAGGGGGGTCAGACACTGAAGCTTTCTTT.

The chain carries TRBV28 and TRBJ2-1; 10 nucleotides agree with TRBD2. V lost 0 bases, J lost 8 bases, and 22 bases stayed unmatched. The CDR3 runs to 21 residues. Germline loops: CDR1 MDHEN, CDR2 SYDVKM. CDR3 loop: CASSLWVGAGELAGSFDEQFF. The CDR3 DNA sequence: TGTGCCAGCAGTTTATGGGTTGGGGCAGGTGAACTAGCGGGGAGTTTCGATGAGCAGTTCTTC.

This clone was seen only once. This chain uses TRBV5-1 with TRBJ2-1; 12 bases match TRBD2. The trim removed 4 bases at V and 9 bases at J, leaving 8 bases unmatched. The CDR3 consists of 15 residues. Germline V gene data show CDR1 as SGHRS and CDR2 as YFSETQ. The CDR3 loop is CASSPLAGGPIEQFF. The CDR3 nucleotides read TGCGCCAGCAGCCCGCTAGCGGGAGGGCCTATTGAGCAGTTCTTC.

As to this clone: One base away lies a much larger clone, so this may be a sequencing read error. Within the sample, other DNA sequences also encode this same CDR3. The chain recombines TRBV5-1 with TRBJ1-1; D uncertain. The CDR3 totals 14 residues. Germline loops: CDR1 SGHRS, CDR2 YFSETQ. V lost 0 bases and J 3 bases, leaving 9 bases between the germline ends. The CDR3, as DNA: TGCGCCAGCAGCTTGGCAGGTGGCTACACTGAAGCTTTCTTT. This sequence encodes CASSLAGGYTEAFF.

Here the CDR3 DNA reads TGTGCCACCAGCAGAGATGGGGGGGAAGAGACCCAGTACTTC. Its protein product is CATSRDGGEETQYF. The gene calls are TRBV15 and TRBJ2-5, with 7 nucleotides matching TRBD2. J was trimmed by 3 bases and V by 0 bases; bases with no gene match: 1. The CDR3 is 14 amino acids. CDR1 LNHNV and CDR2 YYDKDF come from the germline V gene (reference sequence).